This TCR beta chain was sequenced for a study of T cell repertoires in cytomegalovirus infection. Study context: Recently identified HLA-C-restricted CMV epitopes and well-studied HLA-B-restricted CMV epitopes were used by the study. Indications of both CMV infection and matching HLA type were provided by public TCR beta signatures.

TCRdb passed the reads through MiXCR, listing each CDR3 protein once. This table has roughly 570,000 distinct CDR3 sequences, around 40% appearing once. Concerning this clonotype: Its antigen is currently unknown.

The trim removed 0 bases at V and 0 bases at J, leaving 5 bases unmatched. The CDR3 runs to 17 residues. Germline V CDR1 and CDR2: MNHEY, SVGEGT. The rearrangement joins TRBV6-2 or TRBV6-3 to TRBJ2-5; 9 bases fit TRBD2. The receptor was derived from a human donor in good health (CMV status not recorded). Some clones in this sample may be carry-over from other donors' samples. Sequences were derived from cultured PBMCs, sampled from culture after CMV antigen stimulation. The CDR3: CASSYSIQRGDQETQYF. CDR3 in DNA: TGTGCCAGCAGTTACTCGATCCAGCGGGGGGACCAAGAGACCCAGTACTTC.